This entry features one T cell receptor (beta chain) sequence. Its cognate antigen is unknown. These data belong to a study of cytomegalovirus exposure and HLA in healthy donors. Study-level information: In terms of ancestry, the Caucasian-associated cluster contained roughly 81% of the roughly 400 genotyped donors.

13 Jbeta primers and 60 Vbeta primers were used for the PCR. Repertoires were generated with immunoSEQ multiplex PCR, while TCRdb's copy carries only in-frame clones and drops some. This table holds tens of thousands of clones, under 85% found once. General study findings and limits: Some TCR beta chains (164 of them) were listed as cytomegalovirus-associated. The classifier, whose performance was assessed in both the original and validation cohorts, reportedly diagnosed cytomegalovirus status with high specificity and sensitivity.

Source material: PBMCs. The clonotype originates from a man aged 45 to 65 in good health and CMV-seronegative.

As DNA, the CDR3 is TGTGCCAGCAGCCCCTCGGGAGGGTGGTATGGCTACACCTTC. The encoded protein is CASSPSGGWYGYTF. The chain employs TRBV11-2 and TRBJ1-2, with D hard to call. With 5 bases removed from V and 5 bases from J, the gap between germline ends came to 15 bases. This CDR3 region has 14 residues. From germline, CDR1 is SGHAT and CDR2 FQNNGV. The whole variable domain, filled in from reference TRBV11-2 and TRBJ1-2, reads EAGVAQSPRYKIIEKRQSVAFWCNPISGHATLYWYQQILGQGPKLLIQFQNNGVVDDSQLPKDRFSAERLKGVDSTLKIQPAKLEDSAVYLCASSPSGGWYGYTFGSGTRLTVV.